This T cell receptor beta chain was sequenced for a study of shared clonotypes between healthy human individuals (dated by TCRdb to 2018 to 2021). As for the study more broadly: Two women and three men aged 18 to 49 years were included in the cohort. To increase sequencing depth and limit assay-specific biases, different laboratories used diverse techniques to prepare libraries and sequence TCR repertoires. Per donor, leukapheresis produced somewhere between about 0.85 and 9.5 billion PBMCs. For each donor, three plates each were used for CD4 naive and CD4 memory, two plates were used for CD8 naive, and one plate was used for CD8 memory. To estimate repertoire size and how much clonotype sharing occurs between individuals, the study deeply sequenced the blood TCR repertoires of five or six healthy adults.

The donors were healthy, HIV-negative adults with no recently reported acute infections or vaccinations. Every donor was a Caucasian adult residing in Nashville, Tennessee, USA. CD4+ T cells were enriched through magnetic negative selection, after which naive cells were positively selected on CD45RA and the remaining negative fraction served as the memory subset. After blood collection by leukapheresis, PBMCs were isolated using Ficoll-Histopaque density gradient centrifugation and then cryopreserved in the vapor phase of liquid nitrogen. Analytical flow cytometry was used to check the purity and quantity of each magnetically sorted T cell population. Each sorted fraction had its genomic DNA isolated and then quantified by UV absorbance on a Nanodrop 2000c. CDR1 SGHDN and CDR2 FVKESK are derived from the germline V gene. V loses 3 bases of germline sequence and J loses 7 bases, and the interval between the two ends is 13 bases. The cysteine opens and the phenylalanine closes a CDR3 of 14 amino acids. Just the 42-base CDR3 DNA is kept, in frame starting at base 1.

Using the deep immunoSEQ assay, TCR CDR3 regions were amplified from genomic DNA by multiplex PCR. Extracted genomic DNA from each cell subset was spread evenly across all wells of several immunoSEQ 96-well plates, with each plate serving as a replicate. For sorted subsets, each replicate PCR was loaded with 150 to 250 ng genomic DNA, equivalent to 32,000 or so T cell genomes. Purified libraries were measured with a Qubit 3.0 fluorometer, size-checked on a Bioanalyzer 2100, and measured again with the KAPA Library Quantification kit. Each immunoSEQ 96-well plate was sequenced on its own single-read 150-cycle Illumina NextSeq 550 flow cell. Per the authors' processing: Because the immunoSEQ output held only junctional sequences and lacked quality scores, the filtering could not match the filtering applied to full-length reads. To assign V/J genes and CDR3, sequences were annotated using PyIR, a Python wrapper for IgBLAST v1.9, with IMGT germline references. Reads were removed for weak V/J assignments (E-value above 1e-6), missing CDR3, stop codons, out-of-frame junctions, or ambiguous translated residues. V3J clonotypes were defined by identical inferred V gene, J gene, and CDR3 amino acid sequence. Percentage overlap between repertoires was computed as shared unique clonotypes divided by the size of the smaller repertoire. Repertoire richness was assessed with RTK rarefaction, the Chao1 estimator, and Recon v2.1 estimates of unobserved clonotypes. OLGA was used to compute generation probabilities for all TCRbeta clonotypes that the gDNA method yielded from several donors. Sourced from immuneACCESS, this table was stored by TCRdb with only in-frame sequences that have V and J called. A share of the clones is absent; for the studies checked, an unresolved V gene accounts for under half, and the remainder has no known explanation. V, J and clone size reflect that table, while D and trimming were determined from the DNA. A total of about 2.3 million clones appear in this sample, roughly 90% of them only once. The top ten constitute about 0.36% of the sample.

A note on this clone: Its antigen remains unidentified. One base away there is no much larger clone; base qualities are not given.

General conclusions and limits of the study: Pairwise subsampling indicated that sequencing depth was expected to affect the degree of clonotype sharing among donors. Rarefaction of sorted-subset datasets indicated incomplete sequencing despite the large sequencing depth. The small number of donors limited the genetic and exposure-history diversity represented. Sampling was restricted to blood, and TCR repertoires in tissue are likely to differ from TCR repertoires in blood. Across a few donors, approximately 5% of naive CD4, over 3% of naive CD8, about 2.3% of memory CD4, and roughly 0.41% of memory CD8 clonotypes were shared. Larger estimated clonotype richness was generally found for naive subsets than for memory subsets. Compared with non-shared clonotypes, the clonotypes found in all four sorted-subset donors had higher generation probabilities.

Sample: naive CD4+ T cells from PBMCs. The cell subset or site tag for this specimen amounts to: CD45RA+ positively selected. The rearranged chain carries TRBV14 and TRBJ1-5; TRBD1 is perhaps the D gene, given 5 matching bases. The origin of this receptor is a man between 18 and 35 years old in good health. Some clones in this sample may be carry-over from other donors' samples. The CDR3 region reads CASSHPRDYQPQHF. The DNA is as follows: TGTGCCAGCAGCCACCCCAGGGACTACCAGCCCCAGCATTTT.